This passage covers 21 T cell receptor beta chains from one sample sequenced in a study of blood T cells in healthy people across ages. The authors ran a second PCR of about 7 to 11 cycles using a sample-barcoded 5' primer and a J-beta primer mix. TCRdb itself ran the 5' RACE reads through MiXCR, one entry per CDR3 protein. This table has about 590,000 distinct CDR3 sequences, 25% to 35% appearing once. Sequences were obtained from blood. The receptors were gathered from a woman aged 80 or older in good health.

This clonotype was counted many times. This chain uses TRBV15 with TRBJ2-3; D perhaps matches TRBD2 (5 bases). The length of the CDR3 is 13 residues. Germline CDR1 LNHNV, CDR2 YYDKDF (reference sequence). Trimming removed 8 bases from V and 3 bases from J, with 12 bases in between. CDR3 amino acids: CATGASYTDTQYF. CDR3 nucleotides: TGTGCCACCGGAGCTAGCTATACAGATACGCAGTATTTT.

Of note for this clonotype: A much bigger clone sits one base away, suggesting this may be a read error. This rearrangement joins TRBV15 to TRBJ1-2; D is unclear. CDR3 size: 10 residues. CDR1 and CDR2 (germline): LNHNV, YYDKDF (reference sequence). Trimming pared 5 bases from V and 7 bases from J, leaving 5 bases between. The chain's CDR3 is CATSYCGYTF. The DNA of the CDR3 is TGTGCCACCAGCTACTGTGGCTACACCTTC.

The genes are TRBV6-2 or TRBV6-3 and TRBJ1-4; D is unclear. V shed 4 bases and J shed 6 bases, with 18 bases lying between them. This CDR3 is 16 amino acids long. Germline assignment: CDR1 MNHEY and CDR2 SVGEGT. The CDR3 nucleotides read TGTGCCAGCAGTTTTCGTCGGACGGCGGTATATGAAAAACTGTTTTTT. Its protein product is CASSFRRTAVYEKLFF.

As regards this clonotype: Since no conserved phenylalanine or tryptophan closes the CDR3, a read error is the likely cause. The chain recombines TRBV5-1 with TRBJ1-1, with D unclear. CDR3 length: 13 residues. Trimming removed 3 bases from V and 1 base from J, with 7 bases in between. Germline V CDR1 and CDR2: SGHRS, YFSETQ. This CDR3 reads CASSSAGNTEAFC. The CDR3 nucleotides are TGCGCCAGCAGCTCAGCAGGGAACACTGAAGCTTTCTGT.

The chain joins TRBV5-1 to TRBJ2-2; D is tentatively TRBD1 or TRBD2 (6 bases each). The CDR3 loop spans 15 amino acids. Trimming shortened V by 7 bases and J by 3 bases, and 16 bases separated the two germline ends. The germline gives CDR1 SGHRS, CDR2 YFSETQ. CDR3 amino acids: CASYPSGAYTGELFF. The DNA of the CDR3 is TGCGCCAGCTATCCGTCGGGGGCCTACACCGGGGAGCTGTTTTTT.

V usage is TRBV24-1 and J usage is TRBJ2-3; 8 positions agree with TRBD2. The CDR3 length is 17 residues. The V and J ends lost 2 bases and 2 bases, in that order; junction bases with no gene match: 8. Per germline, CDR1 KGHDR and CDR2 SFDVKD. The CDR3 nucleotides read TGTGCCACCAGTGATTCAGGAGCGGGGGCCAACACAGATACGCAGTATTTT. This encodes CATSDSGAGANTDTQYF.

In this sample, this clonotype turned up many times. The V call is TRBV20-1, the J call TRBJ2-3; 9 bases map to TRBD1. CDR1 DFQATT and CDR2 SNEGSKA come from the germline V gene (reference sequence). The CDR3 has 15 amino acids. The V segment lost 1 base and the J segment 5 bases; nucleotides outside the gene matches: 7. CDR3 in DNA: TGCAGTGCTAGAGCTAGGGACAGGGCGGGAGATACGCAGTATTTT. It yields the protein CSARARDRAGDTQYF.

The J gene is TRBJ1-2, the V gene TRBV16, with D maybe TRBD1 (6 bases). V lost 2 bases, J lost 2 bases, and 12 bases lay in between. CDR1 and CDR2 (germline): KGHSY, FQNENV. There are 15 residues in the CDR3. CDR3 in DNA: TGTGCCAGCAGCCAAGATACAGGGCTCAACTATGGCTACACCTTC. Translating it yields CASSQDTGLNYGYTF.

The CDR3 nucleotides are TGTGCCAGCCATACAGGGCTCGTTTTTAATTCACCCCTCCACTTT. It is translated as CASHTGLVFNSPLHF. The chain employs TRBV2 and TRBJ1-6; D perhaps matches TRBD1 (6 bases). Germline V lookup: CDR1 SNHLY, CDR2 FYNNEI. V was cut by 8 bases and J by 6 bases, with 17 bases left in between. The CDR3 has 15 amino acids.

A note on this clonotype: A much larger clone sits a single nucleotide away, making a read error possible. The chain recombines TRBV20-1 with TRBJ2-1; D may be TRBD1 (5 bases). CDR1 and CDR2 (germline): DFQATT, SNEGSKA (reference sequence). CDR3 size: 14 residues. V lost 5 bases and J 5 bases, leaving 16 bases between the germline ends. CDR3 DNA sequence: TGCAGTGCTCCGCCAGGGAAATCCCACAATGAGCAGTTCTTC. It codes for CSAPPGKSHNEQFF.

As for this clonotype: This clone may be a read error of a much larger clone one base away. The chain has TRBV20-1 and TRBJ1-4; D is unresolved. The CDR3 extends over 13 amino acids. Germline assignment: CDR1 DFQATT and CDR2 SNEGSKA (reference sequence). The ends were cut back, 0 bases at V and 8 bases at J, with 10 bases in the middle. CDR3 DNA sequence: TGCAGTGCTAGAGACTGCCGGACGGAAAAACTGTTTTTT. Residues: CSARDCRTEKLFF.

This clonotype showed up many times. At one boundary the junction diverges from the germline segment, which might be a read error. The chain joins TRBV20-1 to TRBJ2-7; 12 nucleotides agree with TRBD1. The CDR3 sequence is 14 residues long. Germline V lookup: CDR1 DFQATT, CDR2 SNEGSKA (reference sequence). CDR3 protein: CRGQGAGFSHEQYF. CDR3 sequence (DNA): TGCAGGGGACAGGGGGCGGGATTCTCCCACGAGCAGTACTTC.

The rearrangement joins TRBV4-3 to TRBJ2-7; a possible D gene is TRBD2 (6 bases). CDR1 and CDR2 from the germline V gene are LGHNA and YSLEER. Trimming pared 2 bases from V and 4 bases from J, leaving 15 bases between. This CDR3 spans 15 amino acids. CDR3 region: CASSQNPRGYYEQYF. The CDR3 DNA reads TGCGCCAGCAGCCAAAATCCCCGGGGGTATTACGAGCAGTACTTC.

This clonotype was observed a few times. This chain uses TRBV3-1 with TRBJ2-1, with 10 bases matching TRBD2. The CDR3 covers 14 residues. CDR1 is LGHDT and CDR2 is YNNKEL in the germline V gene (reference sequence). The V gene end was trimmed by 5 bases and the J gene end by 7 bases; junction bases not matched to a gene: 5. CDR3 loop: CASSALAGVNEQFF. In DNA, the CDR3 is TGTGCCAGCAGCGCCCTAGCGGGGGTGAATGAGCAGTTCTTC.

The chain uses TRBV24-1 and TRBJ1-2; TRBD1 matches 8 bases. Germline V gives CDR1 KGHDR, CDR2 SFDVKD. This CDR3 is built from 13 residues. The trim removed 3 bases at V and 7 bases at J, leaving 3 bases unmatched. CDR3 DNA: TGTGCCACCAGTGATATGACAGGGGCTGGCTACACCTTC. This encodes CATSDMTGAGYTF.

At least ten counts were recorded for this clonotype. This may come from a read error, since a much larger clone is one base off. The chain links TRBV13 to TRBJ2-5; D possibly corresponds to TRBD2 (5 bases). The CDR3 length is 12 residues. The V gene's germline CDR1 is PRHDT and CDR2 FYEKMQ (reference sequence). V was cut by 7 bases and J by 5 bases, with 11 bases left in between. CDR3 sequence: CASKGGRETQYF. The DNA for the CDR3 is TGTGCCAGCAAAGGAGGAAGGGAGACCCAGTACTTC.

This clonotype came up a few times. The chain combines TRBV7-2 with TRBJ1-1; TRBD1 is a possible D gene (6 bases). CDR3 length equals 15 residues. CDR1 and CDR2 from the germline V gene are SGHTA and FQGNSA. V was cut by 2 bases and J by 1 base, with 11 bases left in between. The CDR3 sequence: CASSLSPGQNTEAFF. The CDR3, as DNA: TGTGCCAGCAGCTTATCTCCGGGACAGAACACTGAAGCTTTCTTT. The variable domain in full, with the rest retrieved from reference TRBV7-2 and TRBJ1-1, is GAGVSQSPSNKVTEKGKDVELRCDPISGHTALYWYRQSLGQGLEFLIYFQGNSAPDKSGLPSDRFSAERTGGSVSTLTIQRTQQEDSAVYLCASSLSPGQNTEAFFGQGTRLTVV.

Regarding this clonotype: With a much larger clone just one base away, this may be a read error. This chain joins TRBV6-1 and TRBJ2-6; tentative D call: TRBD1 (6 bases). The length of the CDR3 is 16 residues. Germline V gene lookup returns CDR1 MNHNS and CDR2 SASEGT. CDR3 in amino acids: CASSVNRVSGTNVLTF. CDR3 DNA sequence: TGTGCCAGCAGTGTCAACAGGGTTTCTGGGACCAACGTCCTGACTTTC.

This clonotype was counted many times. The V and J genes are TRBV20-1 and TRBJ2-7; TRBD2 agrees at 8 bases. The CDR3 consists of 14 residues. CDR1 is DFQATT and CDR2 is SNEGSKA in the germline V gene (reference sequence). With 2 bases clipped from V and 0 bases from J, the junction kept 3 bases outside the gene matches. The CDR3 here is CSARRGGPSYEQYF. The CDR3 DNA reads as TGCAGTGCTAGACGGGGGGGCCCCTCCTACGAGCAGTACTTC.

In its sample, this clonotype was seen many times. The V gene is TRBV10-3, the J gene TRBJ2-5, with a weak D call TRBD2 (7 bases). The CDR3 length is 13 residues. Trimming stripped 6 bases from V and 5 bases from J, with 13 bases between. Looked up from germline, CDR1 is ENHRY and CDR2 is SYGVKD. The CDR3 DNA follows: TGTGCCATCAGCTACAGGGAGGGGGAGACCCAGTACTTC. As protein: CAISYREGETQYF.

This rearrangement joins TRBV5-6 to TRBJ1-6; no definite D call. Germline V gives CDR1 SGHDT, CDR2 YYEEEE. Trimming took 4 bases from V and 10 from J, leaving 15 bases between them. The CDR3 contains 14 residues. In nucleotides, the CDR3 is TGTGCCAGCAGCAGAACGGCCGGCGGGTCACCCCTCCACTTT. Protein product: CASSRTAGGSPLHF.